This note documents a single T cell receptor beta chain sequence. Antigen specificity is unknown. TCRdb re-analysed the reads in MiXCR, keeping a single row per CDR3 protein. The sample carries 400,000 or so distinct CDR3 sequences, 25% to 40% recorded once. Germline V gives CDR1 SGHRS, CDR2 YFSETQ. This CDR3 is built from 16 residues. Trimming removed 3 bases at V and 0 bases at J, with 13 bases between. These data belong to a study of T cell repertoires in cytomegalovirus infection. Study conclusions and caveats: HLA-C-restricted TCR beta clonotypes specific for CMV led the ex vivo response.

The sequenced sample consisted of PBMCs. This TCR came from a human donor in good health (CMV status not recorded). Some clones in this sample may be carry-over from other donors' samples. The chain uses TRBV5-1 and TRBJ1-3, with D hard to call. CDR3 in amino acids: CASSSGRLNSGNTIYF. For the CDR3, the DNA is TGCGCCAGCAGCTCGGGCCGACTGAACTCTGGAAACACCATATATTTT.